One sample yielded the 7 T cell receptor beta chains listed below, sequenced in a study of cytomegalovirus exposure and HLA in healthy donors. Vbeta (60) and Jbeta (13) primers were used in the PCR. Using immunoSEQ multiplex PCR, the repertoire was profiled, and TCRdb retains in-frame clones only, with some absent. The table records approximately 88,000 clones, 60% to 85% of them present only once. The sequencing input was PBMCs. These receptors all come from a man between 18 and 29 years old in good health and CMV-seropositive.

The chain joins TRBV6-1 to TRBJ2-7, with D possibly matching TRBD1 (6 bases). The CDR3 covers 14 residues. V was trimmed by 2 bases and J by 2 bases, leaving 10 bases between them. Germline assignment: CDR1 MNHNS and CDR2 SASEGT. In DNA, the CDR3 is TGTGCCAGCAGTGAACGACAGGCTACCTACGAGCAGTACTTC. The encoded protein is CASSERQATYEQYF.

The V call is TRBV7-2, the J call TRBJ2-5; tentative D call: TRBD2 (6 bases). Germline V gives CDR1 SGHTA, CDR2 FQGNSA. This CDR3 comprises 14 residues. Trimming left V 5 bases short and J 5 bases short, with 15 bases between. DNA for the CDR3: TGTGCCAGCAGCAGAGGAGGGCCGAGCGAGACCCAGTACTTC. This codes for CASSRGGPSETQYF.

This clone was seen only a few times. The rearrangement joins TRBV28 to TRBJ2-5; 8 nucleotides match TRBD2. Looked up from germline, CDR1 is MDHEN and CDR2 is SYDVKM. The V and J ends lost 5 bases and 0 bases, in that order; junction bases with no gene match: 2. The CDR3 totals 14 residues. CDR3 sequence: CASSGGRNQETQYF. The CDR3 nucleotides are TGTGCCAGCAGTGGCGGGAGGAACCAAGAGACCCAGTACTTC.

The chain joins TRBV4-1 to TRBJ1-1; 7 nucleotides line up with TRBD1. The junction had 15 bases not matched to a gene; V was cut back by 3 bases and J by 2 bases. CDR3 length: 18 amino acids. Germline V gene sequence: CDR1 MGHRA, CDR2 YSYEKL. The CDR3 reads CASSHRLRDRRLNTEAFF. In DNA, the CDR3 is TGCGCCAGCAGCCATCGCTTAAGGGACAGAAGATTAAACACTGAAGCTTTCTTT.

This clone has just a few counts. J is TRBJ2-7 and V is TRBV6-5; TRBD2 matches at 9 bases. V gave up 6 bases and J gave up 2 bases; unmatched junction bases: 8. The CDR3 loop spans 15 amino acids. Germline V gene sequence: CDR1 MNHEY, CDR2 SVGAGI. CDR3 bases: TGTGCCAGCAGCACAATAGCGGGAGTCACCTACGAGCAGTACTTC. Amino acids: CASSTIAGVTYEQYF.

This clone occurred once. This rearrangement joins TRBV11-3 to TRBJ2-1, with D perhaps TRBD2 (5 bases). Germline V gene sequence: CDR1 SGHNT, CDR2 YENEEA. Trimming removed 2 bases at V and 6 bases at J, with 8 bases between. This CDR3 contains 13 residues. CDR3 sequence (DNA): TGTGCCAGCAGCTTAACTAGTCCCAATGAGCAGTTCTTC. Translating it yields CASSLTSPNEQFF. The variable domain in full, with the rest retrieved from reference TRBV11-3 and TRBJ2-1, is EAGVVQSPRYKIIEKKQPVAFWCNPISGHNTLYWYLQNLGQGPELLIRYENEEAVDDSQLPKDRFSAERLKGVDSTLKIQPAELGDSAVYLCASSLTSPNEQFFGPGTRLTVL.

V usage is TRBV29-1 and J usage is TRBJ2-7; D is perhaps TRBD1 (5 bases). Between the trimmed V and J ends, which lost 4 bases and 3 bases, there was a span of 13 bases. Germline assignment: CDR1 SQVTM and CDR2 ANQGSEA. The CDR3 sequence is 13 residues long. Written as DNA, the CDR3 is TGCAGCGTTGGTAGGACAACGGACTACGAGCAGTACTTC. This gives the protein CSVGRTTDYEQYF.